This T cell receptor beta chain was identified during a study of blood T cell repertoires in COVID-19. CDR3 length: 15 amino acids. Trimming cost V 3 bases and J 3 bases, with 13 bases left between them. Germline-derived CDR1 and CDR2 are SGDLS and YYNGEE. Libraries were prepared by immunoSEQ multiplex PCR; TCRdb keeps only in-frame clonotypes and omits some of them. The sample has 220,000 or so clones, approximately 92% seen once. All enrollees were about 18 to 100 years old and from about 24 US areas. Sequencing input: PBMCs or T cells enriched from blood (not recorded which). The rearrangement links TRBV9 to TRBJ1-3; D is possibly TRBD1 (6 bases). The TCR comes from a woman aged 18-35 years in a cohort exposed to, infected with or recovered from COVID-19 (not recorded which). The CDR3 DNA reads TGTGCCAGCAGCGATCGGGGGGCGAGTGGAAACACCATATATTTT. This codes for CASSDRGASGNTIYF.